The clone carrying this T cell receptor (beta chain) was observed many times. Antigen specificity is unknown. CDR1 and CDR2 from the germline V gene are SQVTM and ANQGSEA. V lost 7 bases and J lost 1, with 10 bases in between. The CDR3 loop spans 12 amino acids. The sample originates from a study of cytomegalovirus exposure and HLA in healthy donors. Looking at the study overall: Both the approximately 130 validation repertoires and the roughly 640 first-cohort repertoires used the same platform, as reported by a later analysis.

Profiled with immunoSEQ multiplex PCR; TCRdb holds only in-frame clones, not every one. This sample has about 160,000 clones, with around 88% found just once. General observations from the study: There were under 200 TCR beta chains listed as cytomegalovirus-associated.

The specimen sequenced was PBMCs. The chain is built from TRBV29-1 and TRBJ1-1; no definite D call. This clonotype originated in a woman between 18 and 30 years old in good health and CMV-seronegative. CDR3 sequence (DNA): TGCAGCGCGAATCTGCGGAACACTGAAGCTTTCTTT. This translates into CSANLRNTEAFF. Combining the CDR3 with reference TRBV29-1 and TRBJ1-1 gives the whole variable domain SAVISQKPSRDICQRGTSLTIQCQVDSQVTMMFWYRQQPGQSLTLIATANQGSEATYESGFVIDKFPISRPNLTFSTLTVSNMSPEDSSIYLCSANLRNTEAFFGQGTRLTVV.